A selection of T cell receptor beta chains follows, all from one sample in a study of blood T cell repertoires in COVID-19. The table came from immunoSEQ multiplex PCR; TCRdb's copy has only in-frame clones and leaves some out. The sample holds some 190,000 clones, 85% to 90% seen once. The sample comprised peripheral blood. The receptors derive from a man aged 18 to 30 with active or convalescent COVID-19. Each CDR3 is given with its conserved first and last residue. Each record gives: J gene, D gene, clone size, V gene, CDR3 DNA, CDR3 protein. A D gene is named only where the DNA matches it firmly. A clone size is listed for some rows: how often the clone was seen (once, few, many), or a class if it is expanded.

>TRBJ1-1|-|-|TRBV27
TGTGCCAGCAGTCCCTCACGTTCGGGCACTGAAGCTTTCTTT
CASSPSRSGTEAFF
>TRBJ2-1|-|-|TRBV9
TGTGCCAGCAGCGTAGCCAACACCAATGAGCAGTTCTTC
CASSVANTNEQFF
>TRBJ2-2|-|-|TRBV6-5
TGTGCCAGCAGTTACGCCCCAGGGCGGACCGGGGAGCTGTTTTTT
CASSYAPGRTGELFF
>TRBJ1-3|-|-|TRBV3-1/TRBV3-2
TGTGCCAGCAGCCAAGAGGAAGTGACAGTATATTTT
CASSQEEVTVYF
>TRBJ1-3|-|-|TRBV5-4
TGTGCCAGCAGCTTGAGAGGTCGGGGAGGAAACACCATATATTTT
CASSLRGRGGNTIYF
>TRBJ2-7|-|-|TRBV7-2
TGTGCCAGCAGCTTCGATCTAGGGGGTACGTTCGACGAGCAGTACTTC
CASSFDLGGTFDEQYF
>TRBJ2-7|TRBD2|-|TRBV14
TGTGCCAGCAGCCCCCTAGCGGGAGGAATTTACGAGCAGTACTTC
CASSPLAGGIYEQYF
>TRBJ2-1|-|-|TRBV7-9
TGTGCCAGCAGAAATAGCCGAGCTGGATACAATGAGCAGTTCTTC
CASRNSRAGYNEQFF
>TRBJ2-1|-|-|TRBV28
TGTGCCAGCAGCCCAGGGTTTGAGGAGTTCTTC
CASSPGFEEFF
>TRBJ1-2|TRBD1|-|TRBV3-1/TRBV3-2
TGTGCCAGCAGCGGTATTGACAGGGATGGCTACACCTTC
CASSGIDRDGYTF
>TRBJ1-2|TRBD1|once|TRBV20-1
TGCAGTGCTAGTTTTCCAGGGGGGAACTATGGCTACACCTTC
CSASFPGGNYGYTF
>TRBJ2-1|TRBD2|-|TRBV30
TGTGCCTGGAGTGGGGGTCTAGCGGGGGGAAATAGGCAGTTCTTC
CAWSGGLAGGNRQFF
>TRBJ2-1|TRBD1|once|TRBV19
TGTGCCAGTAGTCAGTCTCGACAGGGGTACTACAATGAGCAGTTCTTC
CASSQSRQGYYNEQFF
>TRBJ1-6|-|-|TRBV5-6
TGTGCCAGCAGCTTGCAGGGGTATAATTCACCCCTCCACTTT
CASSLQGYNSPLHF
>TRBJ1-2|TRBD1|once|TRBV27
TGTGCCAGCAGTTTACACGACAGGGCAGATGGCTACACCTTC
CASSLHDRADGYTF
>TRBJ2-1|-|-|TRBV12-3/TRBV12-4
TGTGCCAGCAGGCCGGGACTTCGAAGCGGCTTCTTC
CASRPGLRSGFF
>TRBJ1-5|TRBD1|-|TRBV19
TGTGCCAGTAGTATAGTTGCAGGGGGGTCATATGGCAATCAGCCCCAGCATTTT
CASSIVAGGSYGNQPQHF
>TRBJ2-1|TRBD1|-|TRBV2
TGTGCCAGTTCCGGGACAGGGGCCTACAATGAGCAGTTCTTC
CASSGTGAYNEQFF
>TRBJ2-7|-|-|TRBV19
TGTGCCAGTAGTATTCGGGGAAGCGCGGGGGAGCAGTACTTC
CASSIRGSAGEQYF
>TRBJ2-7|-|-|TRBV30
TGTGCCTGGACAGGGAACTACGAGCAGTACTTC
CAWTGNYEQYF
>TRBJ2-7|-|once|TRBV10-3
TGTGCCATCCACGATACGGGGATCTCCTACGAGCAGTACTTC
CAIHDTGISYEQYF
>TRBJ1-1|-|-|TRBV11-2
TGTGCCAGCAGCTTCCCGGTGGCAGGGGACGCTGAAGCTTTCTTT
CASSFPVAGDAEAFF
>TRBJ2-1|-|once|TRBV18
TGTGCCAGCTCAGCCGGGGTAAACAATGAGCAGTTCTTC
CASSAGVNNEQFF
>TRBJ1-3|-|once|TRBV6-5
TGTGCCAGCAGTTACGCGGGAGGCGAAAACACCATATATTTT
CASSYAGGENTIYF
>TRBJ2-7|-|-|TRBV6-6
TGTGCCAGCAGGGTGGCGCGGAATACCTACGAGCAGTACTTC
CASRVARNTYEQYF
>TRBJ1-1|-|few|TRBV28
TGTGCCAGCAGTTTAGGATCCGGGTTTGGGGGCCGAGTTACTGAAGCTTTCTTT
CASSLGSGFGGRVTEAFF
>TRBJ2-3|-|-|TRBV27
TGTGCCAGCAGTTTATTGAGAAGTCACGGCACAGATACGCAGTATTTT
CASSLLRSHGTDTQYF
>TRBJ2-1|TRBD2|-|TRBV9
TGTGCCAGCAGCCCCCACCCTCCCGGGACTAGCGGGAGGGTCCATGAGCAGTTCTTC
CASSPHPPGTSGRVHEQFF
>TRBJ2-4|TRBD1|once|TRBV25-1
TGTGCCAGCAGTGAGTCCGCTCACAGGACAGGGAGCAAAAACATTCAGTACTTC
CASSESAHRTGSKNIQYF
>TRBJ1-5|TRBD1|-|TRBV10-2
TGCGCCAGCAGTGACGGGACAGGGGTTAACGGCAATCAGCCCCAGCATTTT
CASSDGTGVNGNQPQHF
>TRBJ2-1|-|once|TRBV4-1
TGCGCCAGCAGCCGAGAGAGTGACAGCGTCAATGAGCAGTTCTTC
CASSRESDSVNEQFF
>TRBJ1-2|-|-|TRBV30
TGTGCCTGGAGCCCCCCATGGGGGCGGGTGGGCTATGGCTACACCTTC
CAWSPPWGRVGYGYTF
>TRBJ1-2|TRBD1|-|TRBV29-1
TGCAGCGTTGAAGATACCGGACAGGGGTATGGCTACACCTTC
CSVEDTGQGYGYTF
>TRBJ2-2|TRBD2|-|TRBV27
TGTGCCAGCAGTCCGACGGGACTAGCAGACACCGGGGAGCTGTTTTTT
CASSPTGLADTGELFF
>TRBJ2-7|TRBD2|-|TRBV2
TGTGCCAGCAGTGAAGCGCGGAGCCCGGGACTAGTATACGAGCAGTACTTC
CASSEARSPGLVYEQYF
>TRBJ2-7|TRBD2|-|TRBV11-2
TGTGCCAGCAGCTTACGACTAGCGGGGAGCTCCTACGAGCAGTACTTC
CASSLRLAGSSYEQYF
>TRBJ2-1|TRBD2|-|TRBV3-1/TRBV3-2
TGTGCCAGCAGCCAAGATCCCGCGACTAGCGGGAGTAATGAGCAGTTCTTC
CASSQDPATSGSNEQFF
>TRBJ1-1|TRBD1|-|TRBV4-3
TGCGCCAGCAGCCAAGTATTACAGGGGATAAACACTGAAGCTTTCTTT
CASSQVLQGINTEAFF
>TRBJ2-1|TRBD2|-|TRBV5-1
TGCGCCAGCAGCCCAGCGGGAGTTGCCTACAATGAGCAGTTCTTC
CASSPAGVAYNEQFF